This T cell receptor beta chain originates from a study of T-cell reconstitution after alpha-beta-depleted transplantation in children. Study results and limitations: In some patients, recipient T cells and intrathymic progenitors surviving conditioning explained high day-60 diversity. Several hundred graft clones that had expanded were reportedly the source of alpha-beta T cells about two months after transplant.

Unique molecular identifiers were used in preparing the TCRbeta library. TCRdb reprocessed the PCR reads with MiXCR, giving one entry per CDR3 protein. The sample consists of approximately 240,000 distinct CDR3 sequences, about 11% of them appearing once. Per the germline V gene, CDR1 is SGHRS and CDR2 is YFSETQ. Trimming shortened V by 0 bases and J by 2 bases, and 11 bases separated the two germline ends. The CDR3 is made up of 16 amino acids. This clonotype was found many times. Its target is not known. The sample here was PBMCs, taken before TCRalphabeta/CD19-depleted stem cell transplant. The genes are TRBV5-1 and TRBJ2-2; possibly TRBD2 for D (6 bases). The sequence came from a child younger than two with acute myeloid leukemia, due to receive a stem cell transplant. CDR3 DNA: TGCGCCAGCAGCTTGGGCGTTAGCGGAAACACCGGGGAGCTGTTTTTT. Translated, it gives CASSLGVSGNTGELFF.